This T cell receptor (beta chain) was recovered during a study of blood T cell repertoires in COVID-19. Study summary: The study drew acute and convalescent COVID-19 samples from the United States, Italy and Spain.

V shed 5 bases and J 4 bases; nucleotides not matched to a gene: 7. Germline CDR1 reads SNHLY; CDR2 reads FYNNEI. This CDR3 has 14 residues. Profiling relied on immunoSEQ multiplex PCR, and the TCRdb table lists in-frame clones only, not all of them. Of over 80,000 clones listed, 70% to 90% were seen once; the top ten hold just under 20%. This TCR came from a human donor in a cohort sampled during active COVID-19. The chain joins TRBV2 to TRBJ1-1; TRBD1 agrees at 7 bases. The source material was peripheral blood. The CDR3 sequence is CASSWDSIATEAFF. The CDR3 bases are TGTGCCAGCAGTTGGGACAGCATAGCCACTGAAGCTTTCTTT.